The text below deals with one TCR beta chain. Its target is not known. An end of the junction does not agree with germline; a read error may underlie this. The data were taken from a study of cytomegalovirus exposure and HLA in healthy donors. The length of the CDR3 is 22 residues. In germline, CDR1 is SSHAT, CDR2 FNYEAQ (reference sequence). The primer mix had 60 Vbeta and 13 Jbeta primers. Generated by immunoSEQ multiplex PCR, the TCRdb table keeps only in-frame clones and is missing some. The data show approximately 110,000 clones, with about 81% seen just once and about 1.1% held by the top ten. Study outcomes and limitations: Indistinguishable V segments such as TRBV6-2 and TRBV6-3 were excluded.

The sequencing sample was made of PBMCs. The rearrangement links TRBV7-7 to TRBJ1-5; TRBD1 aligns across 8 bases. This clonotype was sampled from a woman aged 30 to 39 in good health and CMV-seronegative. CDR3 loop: CASTLGRLIQGQVPYSNQPQHF. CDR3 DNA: TGTGCTAGCACCTTGGGTCGTTTGATCCAGGGACAGGTGCCATATAGCAATCAGCCCCAGCATTTT.